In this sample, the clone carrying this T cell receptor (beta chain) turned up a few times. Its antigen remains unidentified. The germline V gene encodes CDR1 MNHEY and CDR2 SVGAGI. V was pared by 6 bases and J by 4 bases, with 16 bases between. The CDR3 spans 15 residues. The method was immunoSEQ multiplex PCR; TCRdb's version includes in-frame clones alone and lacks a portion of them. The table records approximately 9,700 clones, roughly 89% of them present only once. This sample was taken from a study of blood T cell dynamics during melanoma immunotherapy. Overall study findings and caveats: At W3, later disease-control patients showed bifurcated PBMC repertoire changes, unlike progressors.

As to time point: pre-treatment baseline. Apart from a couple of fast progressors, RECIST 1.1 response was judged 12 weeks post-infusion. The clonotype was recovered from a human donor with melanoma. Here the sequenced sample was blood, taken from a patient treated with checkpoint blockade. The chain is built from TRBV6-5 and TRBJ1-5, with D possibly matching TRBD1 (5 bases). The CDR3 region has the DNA TGTGCCAGCAGCCCCGTCCGGGGGGGGAATCAGCCCCAGCATTTT. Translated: CASSPVRGGNQPQHF.